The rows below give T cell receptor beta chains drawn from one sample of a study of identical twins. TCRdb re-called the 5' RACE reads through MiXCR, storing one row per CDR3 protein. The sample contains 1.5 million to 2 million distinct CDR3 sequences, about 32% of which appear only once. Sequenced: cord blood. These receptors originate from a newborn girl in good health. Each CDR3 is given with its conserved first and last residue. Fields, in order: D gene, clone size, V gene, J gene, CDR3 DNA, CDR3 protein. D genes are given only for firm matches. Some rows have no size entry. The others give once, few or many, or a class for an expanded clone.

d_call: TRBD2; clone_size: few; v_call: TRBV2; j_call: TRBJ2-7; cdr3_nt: TGTGCCAGCAGTGTACCGCCCTTAGGACTAGCGGGGGACTACGAGCAGTACTTC; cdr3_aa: CASSVPPLGLAGDYEQYF
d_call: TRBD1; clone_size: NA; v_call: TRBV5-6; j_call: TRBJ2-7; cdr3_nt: TGTGCCAGCGCCTATTCCACAGGGGGCTGGGCGTACGAGCAGTACTTC; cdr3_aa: CASAYSTGGWAYEQYF
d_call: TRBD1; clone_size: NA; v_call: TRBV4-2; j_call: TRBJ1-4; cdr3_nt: TGTGCCAGCAGCCAAGAGAGGACAGGGGTAGAAAAACTGTTTTTT; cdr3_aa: CASSQERTGVEKLFF
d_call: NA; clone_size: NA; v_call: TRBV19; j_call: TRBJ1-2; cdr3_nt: TGTGCCAGTCTCTCCCGGACGGACTATGGCTACACCTTC; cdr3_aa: CASLSRTDYGYTF
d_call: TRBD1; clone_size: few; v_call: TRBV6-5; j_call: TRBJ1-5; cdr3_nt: TGTGCCAGCAGTCCCCTGGACAGGGGAAGCAATCAGCCCCAGCATTTT; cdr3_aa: CASSPLDRGSNQPQHF
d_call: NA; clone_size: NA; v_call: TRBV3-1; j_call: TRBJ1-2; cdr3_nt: TGTGCCAGCAGCCAAGGTTTCAGGGGTGGCTACACCTTC; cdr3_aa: CASSQGFRGGYTF
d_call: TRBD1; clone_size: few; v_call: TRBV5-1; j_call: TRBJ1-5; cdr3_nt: TGCGCCAGCAGCTTGGGCGGGACAGGGGATCAGCCCCAGCATTTT; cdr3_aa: CASSLGGTGDQPQHF
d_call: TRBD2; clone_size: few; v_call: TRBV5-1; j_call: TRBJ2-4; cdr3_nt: TGCGCCAGCAGCCCAGACCGACTAGCGAGAAACATTCAGTACTTC; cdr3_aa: CASSPDRLARNIQYF
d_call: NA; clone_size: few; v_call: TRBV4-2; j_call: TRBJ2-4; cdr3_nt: TGTGCCAGCAGCCAAGATGGGGGCAGGGCCAAAAACATTCAGTACTTC; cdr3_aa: CASSQDGGRAKNIQYF
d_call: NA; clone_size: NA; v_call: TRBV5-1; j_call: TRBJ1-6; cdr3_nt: TGCGCCAGCAGCTGGGACACAACTAATTCACCCCTCCACTTT; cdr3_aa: CASSWDTTNSPLHF
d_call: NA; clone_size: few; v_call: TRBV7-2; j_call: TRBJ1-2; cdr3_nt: TGTGCCAGCAGCTTAGAGAGGCAGATAAACTATGGCTACACCTTC; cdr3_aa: CASSLERQINYGYTF
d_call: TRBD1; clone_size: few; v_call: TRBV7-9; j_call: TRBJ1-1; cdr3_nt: TGTGCCAGCAGCTTAGGAATGGGACAGGGTAGGACTGAAGCTTTCTTT; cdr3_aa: CASSLGMGQGRTEAFF
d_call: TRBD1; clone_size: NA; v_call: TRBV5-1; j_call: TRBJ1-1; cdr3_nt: TGCGCCAGCAGCGTACGACAGGGGGCTGAAGCTTTCTTT; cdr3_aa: CASSVRQGAEAFF
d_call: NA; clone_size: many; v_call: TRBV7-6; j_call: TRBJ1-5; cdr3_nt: TGTGCCAGCAGCTTAGGTCCGGCAAGCAATCAGCCCCAGCATTTT; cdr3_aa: CASSLGPASNQPQHF
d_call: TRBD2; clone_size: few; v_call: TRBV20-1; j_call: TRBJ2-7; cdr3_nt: TGCAGTGCTAGAGATCCCCGACTAGCTTCCGAGCAGTACTTC; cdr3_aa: CSARDPRLASEQYF
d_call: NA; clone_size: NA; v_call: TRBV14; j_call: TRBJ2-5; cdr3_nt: TGTGCCAGCAGCCCTACCGGGACGGTGGAAACCCAGTACTTC; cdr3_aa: CASSPTGTVETQYF
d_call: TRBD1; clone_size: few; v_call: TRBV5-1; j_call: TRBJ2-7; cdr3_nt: TGCGCCAGCGGACAGGGGGCAGGTTACTACGAGCAGTACTTC; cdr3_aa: CASGQGAGYYEQYF
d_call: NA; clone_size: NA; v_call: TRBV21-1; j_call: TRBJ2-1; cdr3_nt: TGTGCCAGCAGCAAAGCCGGAGGACTAGCGGCGGCCTACAATGAGCAGTTCTTC; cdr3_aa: CASSKAGGLAAAYNEQFF
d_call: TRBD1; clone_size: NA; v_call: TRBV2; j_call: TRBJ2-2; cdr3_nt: TGTGCCAGCAGTGACTTGGGACAGCAGAACACCGGGGAGCTGTTTTTT; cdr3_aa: CASSDLGQQNTGELFF
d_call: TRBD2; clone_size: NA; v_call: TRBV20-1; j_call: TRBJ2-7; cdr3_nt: TGCAGTGCGCTTACTAGCGTTCGGCTCTCCTACGAGCAGTACTTC; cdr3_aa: CSALTSVRLSYEQYF
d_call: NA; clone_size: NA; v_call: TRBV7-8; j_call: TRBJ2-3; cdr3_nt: TGTGCCAGCAGCTTCGAGCCCGGGGCAGATACGCAGTATTTT; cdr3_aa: CASSFEPGADTQYF
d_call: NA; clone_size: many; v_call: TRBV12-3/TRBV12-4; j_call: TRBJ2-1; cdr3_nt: TGTGCCAGCAGTTTTCGGGGCCAGGGTGAGCAGTTCTTC; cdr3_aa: CASSFRGQGEQFF
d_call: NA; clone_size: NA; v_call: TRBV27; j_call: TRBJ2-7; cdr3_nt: TGTGCCAGCAGTTCTGACGGAGCCTACGAGCAGTACTTC; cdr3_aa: CASSSDGAYEQYF
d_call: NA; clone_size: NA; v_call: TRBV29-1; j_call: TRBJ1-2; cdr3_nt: TGCAGCGTTGGGGAATTCGTTCACTATGACTACACCTTC; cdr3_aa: CSVGEFVHYDYTF
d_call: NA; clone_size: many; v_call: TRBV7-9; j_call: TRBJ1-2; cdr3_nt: TGTGCCAGCAGCTTAATGGCAGACTATGGCTACACCTTC; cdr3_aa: CASSLMADYGYTF
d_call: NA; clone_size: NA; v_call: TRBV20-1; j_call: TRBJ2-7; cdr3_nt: TGCAGTGCGAGAGATTCCGGAAACTACGAGCAGTACTTC; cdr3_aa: CSARDSGNYEQYF
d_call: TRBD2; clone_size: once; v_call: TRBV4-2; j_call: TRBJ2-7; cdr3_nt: TGTGCCAGCAGCCAAGAACTAGCGGGAGGGCCAGTAACCCAGTACTTC; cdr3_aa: CASSQELAGGPVTQYF
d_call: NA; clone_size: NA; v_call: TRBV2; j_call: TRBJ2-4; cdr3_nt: TGTGCCGGCAGTGGACCGGGAGCCAAAAACATTCAGTACTTC; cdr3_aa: CAGSGPGAKNIQYF
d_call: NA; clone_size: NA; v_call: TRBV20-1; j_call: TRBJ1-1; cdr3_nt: TGCAGTGCTAGAGATGGCAAAGGGAAGGACACTGAAGCTTTCTTT; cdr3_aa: CSARDGKGKDTEAFF
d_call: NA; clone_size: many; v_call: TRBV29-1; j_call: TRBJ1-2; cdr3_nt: TGCAGCGTTGCTACAGGGACTGGCTATGGCTACACCTTC; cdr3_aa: CSVATGTGYGYTF
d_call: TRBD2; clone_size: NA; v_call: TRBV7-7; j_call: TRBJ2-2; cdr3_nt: TGTGCCAGCAGCTTAATCGCGGGGGGTCACACCGGGGAGCTGTTTTTT; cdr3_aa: CASSLIAGGHTGELFF
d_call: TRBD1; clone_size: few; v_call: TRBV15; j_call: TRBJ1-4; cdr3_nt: TGTGCCACCAGCAGAGCGCGACAGGGTAATGAAAAACTGTTTTTT; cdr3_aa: CATSRARQGNEKLFF
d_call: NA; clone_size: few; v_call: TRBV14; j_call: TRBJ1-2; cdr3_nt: TGTGCCAGCAGCCAGTGGGTGTCCGGGGGCTATGGCTACACCTTC; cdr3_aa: CASSQWVSGGYGYTF
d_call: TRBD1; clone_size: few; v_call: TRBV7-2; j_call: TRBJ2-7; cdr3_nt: TGTGCCAGCAGCTTAGGATCGCACAGGGGGGAGCAGTACTTC; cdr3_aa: CASSLGSHRGEQYF
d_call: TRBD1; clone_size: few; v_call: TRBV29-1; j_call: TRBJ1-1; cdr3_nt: TGCAGCGTGAGGACAGGGGAAGAGGCTTTCTTT; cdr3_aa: CSVRTGEEAFF
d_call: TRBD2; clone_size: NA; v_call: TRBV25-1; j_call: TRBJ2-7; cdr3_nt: TGTGCCAGCAGTGGTAGACTAGCGGAACTCTACGAGCAGTACTTC; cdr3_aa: CASSGRLAELYEQYF
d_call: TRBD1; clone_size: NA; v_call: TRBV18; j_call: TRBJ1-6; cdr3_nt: TGTGCCAGCTCACCATCCAAGACAGGGCTCTATAATTCACCCCTCCACTTT; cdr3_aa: CASSPSKTGLYNSPLHF
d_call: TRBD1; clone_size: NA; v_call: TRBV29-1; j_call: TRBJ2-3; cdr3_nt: TGCAGCGTCCCTCCGGGACAGGGCACAGATACGCAGTATTTT; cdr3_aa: CSVPPGQGTDTQYF
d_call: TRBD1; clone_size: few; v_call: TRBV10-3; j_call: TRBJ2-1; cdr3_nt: TGTGCCATCAGTGCCCGGGACAGGGCCTACAATGAGCAGTTCTTC; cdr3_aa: CAISARDRAYNEQFF
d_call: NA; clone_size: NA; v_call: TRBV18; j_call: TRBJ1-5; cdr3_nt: TGTGCCAGCTCACCAGCCAGCAATCAGCCCCAGCATTTT; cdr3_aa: CASSPASNQPQHF
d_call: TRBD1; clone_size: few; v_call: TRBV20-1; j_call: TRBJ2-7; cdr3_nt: TGCAGTGCTAGAAGGCAGGGGGACGCCTACGAGCAGTACTTC; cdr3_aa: CSARRQGDAYEQYF
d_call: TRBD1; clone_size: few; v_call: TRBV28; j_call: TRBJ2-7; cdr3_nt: TGTGCCAGCAGTTTGGACGACAGGGACGAGCAGTACTTC; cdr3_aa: CASSLDDRDEQYF
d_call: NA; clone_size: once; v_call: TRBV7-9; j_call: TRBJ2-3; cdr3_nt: TGTGCCAGCAGCTTAGGGCTCAGGACAGCCCCTGTCACAGATACGCAGTATTTT; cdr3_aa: CASSLGLRTAPVTDTQYF
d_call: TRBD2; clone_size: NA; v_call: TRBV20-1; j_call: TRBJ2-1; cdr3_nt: TGCAGTGCCCGGACTAGTTCCTCCTACAATGAGCAGTTCTTC; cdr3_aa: CSARTSSSYNEQFF
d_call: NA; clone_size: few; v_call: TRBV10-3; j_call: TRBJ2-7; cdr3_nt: TGTGCCATCAGTGAGTCCCGAGCGAACCTCTACGAGCAGTACTTC; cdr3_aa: CAISESRANLYEQYF
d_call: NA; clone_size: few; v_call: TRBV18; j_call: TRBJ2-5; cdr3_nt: TGTGCCAGCTCACCACAAGCGGGTACTGTAGAGACCCAGTACTTC; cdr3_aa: CASSPQAGTVETQYF
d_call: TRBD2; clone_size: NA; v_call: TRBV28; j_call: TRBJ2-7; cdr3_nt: TGTGCCAGCGGCTGGACTAGCGGGAGGGCAACAAGCTCCTACGAGCAGTACTTC; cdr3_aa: CASGWTSGRATSSYEQYF